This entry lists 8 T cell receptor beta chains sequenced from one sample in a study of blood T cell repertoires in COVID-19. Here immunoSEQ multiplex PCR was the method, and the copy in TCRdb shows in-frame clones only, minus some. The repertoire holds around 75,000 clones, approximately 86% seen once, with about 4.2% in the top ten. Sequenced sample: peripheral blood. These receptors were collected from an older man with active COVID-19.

As DNA, the CDR3 is TGTGCCAGCACTAGCGGGACTACCTACGAGCAGTACTTC. It yields the protein CASTSGTTYEQYF. This chain links TRBV5-4 with TRBJ2-7, with 9 bases matching TRBD2. After removal of 6 bases from V and 2 bases from J, the junction contained 3 bases not matched to a gene. The CDR3 contains 13 residues. The V gene's germline CDR1 is SGHNT and CDR2 YYREEE (reference sequence).

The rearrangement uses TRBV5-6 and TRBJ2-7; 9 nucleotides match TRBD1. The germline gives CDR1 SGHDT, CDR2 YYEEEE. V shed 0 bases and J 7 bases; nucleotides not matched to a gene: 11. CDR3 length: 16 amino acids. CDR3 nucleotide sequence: TGTGCCAGCAGCTTGGTGGGCGACAGGGGGACGGGAGAGCAGTACTTC. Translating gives CASSLVGDRGTGEQYF.

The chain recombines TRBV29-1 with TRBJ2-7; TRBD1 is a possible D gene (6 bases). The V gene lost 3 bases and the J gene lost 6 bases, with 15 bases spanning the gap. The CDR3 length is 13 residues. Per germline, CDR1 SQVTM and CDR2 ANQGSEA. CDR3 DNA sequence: TGCAGCGTTGACGCTGGCAGGGGCGGCGAGCAGTACTTC. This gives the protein CSVDAGRGGEQYF.

For the CDR3, the DNA is TGTGCCAGCAGTTCGGGGGGTGTGGACTATGGCTACACCTTC. This codes for CASSSGGVDYGYTF. The gene calls are TRBV28 and TRBJ1-2; a possible D gene is TRBD1 (5 bases). The CDR3 consists of 14 residues. Trimming took 4 bases from V and 3 from J, leaving 12 bases between them. CDR1 is MDHEN, CDR2 SYDVKM, per germline.

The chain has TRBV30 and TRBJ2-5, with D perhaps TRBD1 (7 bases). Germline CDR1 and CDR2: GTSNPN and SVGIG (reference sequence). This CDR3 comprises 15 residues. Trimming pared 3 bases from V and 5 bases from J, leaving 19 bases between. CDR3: CAWSPQGGEGETQYF. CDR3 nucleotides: TGTGCCTGGAGCCCCCAGGGGGGAGAGGGGGAGACCCAGTACTTC.

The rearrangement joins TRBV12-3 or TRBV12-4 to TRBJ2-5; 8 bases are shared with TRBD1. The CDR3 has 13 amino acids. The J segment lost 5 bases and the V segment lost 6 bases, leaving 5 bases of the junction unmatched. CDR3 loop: CASSPGGRETQYF. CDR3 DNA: TGTGCCAGCAGCCCAGGGGGCCGGGAGACCCAGTACTTC.

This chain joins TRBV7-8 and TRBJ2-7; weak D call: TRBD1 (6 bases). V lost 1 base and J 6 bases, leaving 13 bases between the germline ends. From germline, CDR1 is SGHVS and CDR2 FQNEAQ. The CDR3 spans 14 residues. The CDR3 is CASSLVSGHGEQYF. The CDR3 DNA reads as TGTGCCAGCAGCTTAGTCTCGGGACACGGCGAGCAGTACTTC.

The CDR3 DNA reads TGCAGCGTGGGACAGGGAAACAATGAGCAGTTCTTC. It is translated as CSVGQGNNEQFF. This chain links TRBV29-1 with TRBJ2-1, with 9 bases identical to TRBD1. V gave up 6 bases and J gave up 5 bases; unmatched junction bases: 2. Germline values: CDR1 SQVTM, CDR2 ANQGSEA. This CDR3 is 12 amino acids long.